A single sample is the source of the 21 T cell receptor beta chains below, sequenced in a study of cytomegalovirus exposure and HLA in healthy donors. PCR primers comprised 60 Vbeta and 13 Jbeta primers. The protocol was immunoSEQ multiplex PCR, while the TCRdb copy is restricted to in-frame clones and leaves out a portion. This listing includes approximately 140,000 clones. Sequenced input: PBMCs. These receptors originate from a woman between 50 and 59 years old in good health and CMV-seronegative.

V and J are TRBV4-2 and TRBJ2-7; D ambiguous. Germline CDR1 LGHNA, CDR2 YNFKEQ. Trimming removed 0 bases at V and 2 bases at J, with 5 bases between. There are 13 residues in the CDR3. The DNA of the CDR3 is TGTGCCAGCAGCCAAGATACGGCCTACGAGCAGTACTTC. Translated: CASSQDTAYEQYF.

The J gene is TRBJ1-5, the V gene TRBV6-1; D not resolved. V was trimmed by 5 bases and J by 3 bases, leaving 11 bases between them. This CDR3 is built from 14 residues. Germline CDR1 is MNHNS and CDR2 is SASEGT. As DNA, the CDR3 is TGTGCCAGCAGTCTGTCGGGTGACAATCAGCCCCAGCATTTT. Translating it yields CASSLSGDNQPQHF.

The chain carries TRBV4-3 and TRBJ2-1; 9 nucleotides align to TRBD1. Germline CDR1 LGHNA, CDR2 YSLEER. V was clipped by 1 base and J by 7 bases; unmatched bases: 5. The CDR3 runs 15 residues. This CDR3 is CASSQAGQGDNEQFF. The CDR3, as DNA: TGCGCCAGCAGCCAAGCGGGACAGGGTGATAATGAGCAGTTCTTC.

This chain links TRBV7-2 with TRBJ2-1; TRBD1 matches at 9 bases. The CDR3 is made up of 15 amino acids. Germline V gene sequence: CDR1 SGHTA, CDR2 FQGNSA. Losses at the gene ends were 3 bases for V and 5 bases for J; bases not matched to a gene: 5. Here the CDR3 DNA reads TGTGCCAGCAGCTTTACAGGGGGCGCCGACAATGAGCAGTTCTTC. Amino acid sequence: CASSFTGGADNEQFF.

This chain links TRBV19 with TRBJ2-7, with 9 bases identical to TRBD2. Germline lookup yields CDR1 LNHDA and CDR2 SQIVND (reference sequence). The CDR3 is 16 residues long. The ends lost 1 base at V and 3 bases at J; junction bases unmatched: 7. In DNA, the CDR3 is TGTGCCAGTAGTATAGGACTTAGCGGGGGAGGCTACGAGCAGTACTTC. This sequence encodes CASSIGLSGGGYEQYF.

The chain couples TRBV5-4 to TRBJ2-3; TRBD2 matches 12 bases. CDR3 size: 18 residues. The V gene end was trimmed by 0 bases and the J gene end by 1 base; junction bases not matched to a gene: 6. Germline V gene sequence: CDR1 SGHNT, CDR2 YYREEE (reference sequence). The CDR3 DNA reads TGTGCCAGCAGCTTGGTCCTAGCGGGAGGGCCCGGCACAGATACGCAGTATTTT. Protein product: CASSLVLAGGPGTDTQYF.

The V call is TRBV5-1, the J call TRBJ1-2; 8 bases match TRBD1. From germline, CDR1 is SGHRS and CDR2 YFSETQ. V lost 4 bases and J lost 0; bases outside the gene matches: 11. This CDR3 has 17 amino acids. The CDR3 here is CASSGGTGHNTNYGYTF. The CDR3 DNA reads TGCGCCAGCAGCGGCGGGACAGGCCACAATACTAACTATGGCTACACCTTC.

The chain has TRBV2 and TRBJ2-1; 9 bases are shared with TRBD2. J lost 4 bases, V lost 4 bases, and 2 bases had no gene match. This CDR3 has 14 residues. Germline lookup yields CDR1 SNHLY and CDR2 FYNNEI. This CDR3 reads CASSGGGEYNEQFF. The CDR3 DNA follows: TGTGCCAGCAGTGGCGGGGGGGAATACAATGAGCAGTTCTTC.

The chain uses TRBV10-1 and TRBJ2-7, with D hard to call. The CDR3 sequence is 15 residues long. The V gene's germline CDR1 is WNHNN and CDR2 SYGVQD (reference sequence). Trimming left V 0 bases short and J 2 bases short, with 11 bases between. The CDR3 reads CASSESSLTPYEQYF. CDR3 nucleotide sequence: TGCGCCAGCAGTGAGTCCTCCCTAACCCCCTACGAGCAGTACTTC.

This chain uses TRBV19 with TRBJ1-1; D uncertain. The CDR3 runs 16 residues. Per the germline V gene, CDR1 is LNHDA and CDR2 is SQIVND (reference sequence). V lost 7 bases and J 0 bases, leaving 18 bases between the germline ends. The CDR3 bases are TGTGCCAGTACCAGAATTTCAGCGGAATTGAACACTGAAGCTTTCTTT. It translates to CASTRISAELNTEAFF.

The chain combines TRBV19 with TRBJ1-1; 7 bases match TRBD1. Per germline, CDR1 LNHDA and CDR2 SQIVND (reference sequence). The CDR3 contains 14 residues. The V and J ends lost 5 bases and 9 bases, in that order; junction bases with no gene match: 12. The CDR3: CASSAQGTVNQAFF. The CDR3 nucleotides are TGTGCCAGTAGTGCTCAAGGGACAGTTAATCAAGCTTTCTTT.

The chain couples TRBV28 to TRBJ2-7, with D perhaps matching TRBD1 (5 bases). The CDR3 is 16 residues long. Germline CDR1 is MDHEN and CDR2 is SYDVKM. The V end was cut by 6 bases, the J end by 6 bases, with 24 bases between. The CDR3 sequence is CASSPGQIMTEIEQYF. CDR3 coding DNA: TGTGCCAGCAGCCCAGGGCAAATAATGACAGAAATCGAGCAGTACTTC.

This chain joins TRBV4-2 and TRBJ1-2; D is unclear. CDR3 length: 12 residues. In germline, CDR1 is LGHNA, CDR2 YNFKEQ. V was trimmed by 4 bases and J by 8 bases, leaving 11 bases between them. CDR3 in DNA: TGTGCCAGCAGCCCCGATACCCGGGGCTACACCTTC. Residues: CASSPDTRGYTF.

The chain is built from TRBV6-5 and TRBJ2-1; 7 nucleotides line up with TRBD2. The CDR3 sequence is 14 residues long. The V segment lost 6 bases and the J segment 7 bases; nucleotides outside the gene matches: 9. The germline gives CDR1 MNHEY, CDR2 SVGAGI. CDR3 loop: CASRREGGTNEQFF. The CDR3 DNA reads TGTGCCAGCAGAAGGGAGGGAGGGACGAATGAGCAGTTCTTC.

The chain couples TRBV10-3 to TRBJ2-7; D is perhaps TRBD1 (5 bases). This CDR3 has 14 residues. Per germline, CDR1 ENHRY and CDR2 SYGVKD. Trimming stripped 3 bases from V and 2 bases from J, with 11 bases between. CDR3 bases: TGTGCCATCAGTGAACAGGCTGCACCCTACGAGCAGTACTTC. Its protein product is CAISEQAAPYEQYF.

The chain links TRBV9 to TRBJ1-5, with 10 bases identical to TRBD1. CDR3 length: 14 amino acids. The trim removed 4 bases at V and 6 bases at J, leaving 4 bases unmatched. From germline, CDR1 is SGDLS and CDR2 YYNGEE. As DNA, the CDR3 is TGTGCCAGCAGCAAGGGACAGGGGTTTCAGCCCCAGCATTTT. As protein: CASSKGQGFQPQHF.

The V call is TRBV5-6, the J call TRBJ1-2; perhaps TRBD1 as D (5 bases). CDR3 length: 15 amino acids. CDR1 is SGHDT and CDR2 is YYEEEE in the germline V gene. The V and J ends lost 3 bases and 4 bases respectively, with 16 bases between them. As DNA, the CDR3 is TGTGCCAGCAGCTCCCTCACTGGAGGGACCTATGGCTACACCTTC. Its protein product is CASSSLTGGTYGYTF. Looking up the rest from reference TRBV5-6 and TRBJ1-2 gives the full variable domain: DAGVTQSPTHLIKTRGQQVTLRCSPKSGHDTVSWYQQALGQGPQFIFQYYEEEERQRGNFPDRFSGHQFPNYSSELNVNALLLGDSALYLCASSSLTGGTYGYTFGSGTRLTVV.

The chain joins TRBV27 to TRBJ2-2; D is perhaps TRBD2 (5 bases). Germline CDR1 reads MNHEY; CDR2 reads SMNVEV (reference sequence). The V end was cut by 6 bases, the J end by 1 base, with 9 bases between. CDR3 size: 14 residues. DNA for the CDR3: TGTGCCAGCAGGGGGAGCTGGAACACCGGGGAGCTGTTTTTT. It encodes CASRGSWNTGELFF.

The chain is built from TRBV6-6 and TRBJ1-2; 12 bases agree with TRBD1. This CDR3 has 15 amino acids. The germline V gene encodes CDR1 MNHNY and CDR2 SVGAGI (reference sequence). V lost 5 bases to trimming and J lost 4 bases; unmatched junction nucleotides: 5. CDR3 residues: CASSPGQGASYGYTF. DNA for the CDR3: TGTGCCAGCAGTCCGGGACAGGGGGCTTCCTATGGCTACACCTTC.

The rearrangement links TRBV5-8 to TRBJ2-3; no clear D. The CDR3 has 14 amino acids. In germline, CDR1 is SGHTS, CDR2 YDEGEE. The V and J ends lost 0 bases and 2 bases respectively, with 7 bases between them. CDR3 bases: TGTGCCAGCAGCTTGGCGGGTGACACAGATACGCAGTATTTT. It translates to CASSLAGDTDTQYF. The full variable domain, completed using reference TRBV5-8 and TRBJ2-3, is EAGVTQSPTHLIKTRGQQATLRCSPISGHTSVYWYQQALGLGLQFLLWYDEGEERNRGNFPPRFSGRQFPNYSSELNVNALELEDSALYLCASSLAGDTDTQYFGPGTRLTVL.

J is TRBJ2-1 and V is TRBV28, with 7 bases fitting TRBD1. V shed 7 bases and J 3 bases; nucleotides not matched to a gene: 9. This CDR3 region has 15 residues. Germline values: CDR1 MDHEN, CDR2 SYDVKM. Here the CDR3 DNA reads TGTGCCAGCACGGGACAGACCCTAGGCTACAATGAGCAGTTCTTC. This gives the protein CASTGQTLGYNEQFF.